The 32 T cell receptor beta chains below were found in one sample sequenced in a study of T cell responses to AZD1222 COVID-19 vaccine. TCRdb keeps only in-frame clones here, not all; method: immunoSEQ multiplex PCR. Of about 200,000 clones detected, roughly 88% appear once; the ten largest clones hold approximately 7.7%. The sequenced sample was peripheral blood, obtained on day 0 of AZD1222 vaccination. Every receptor here comes from an adult in good health.

The gene calls are TRBV14 and TRBJ2-1; D may be TRBD2 (5 bases). The CDR3 sequence is 14 residues long. CDR1 and CDR2 from the germline V gene are SGHDN and FVKESK. The V end was cut by 3 bases, the J end by 13 bases, with 19 bases between. This CDR3 is CASSQGQASLGQFF. The DNA for the CDR3 is TGTGCCAGCAGCCAGGGCCAGGCTAGCCTGGGTCAGTTCTTC.

This chain joins TRBV5-1 and TRBJ1-2; D is perhaps TRBD1 (5 bases). The CDR3 contains 17 residues. CDR1 is SGHRS, CDR2 YFSETQ, per germline. V lost 0 bases, J lost 0 bases, and 15 bases lay in between. For the CDR3, the DNA is TGCGCCAGCAGCTTGGCCGTGTTCAGGGACCCTAACTATGGCTACACCTTC. Protein sequence: CASSLAVFRDPNYGYTF.

The chain uses TRBV6-5 and TRBJ2-1; 8 bases are a match to TRBD2. The CDR3 covers 16 residues. Germline V gene lookup returns CDR1 MNHEY and CDR2 SVGAGI. V shed 0 bases, J shed 6 bases, and the junction held 7 bases outside the gene matches. The CDR3 is CASSYSFSGVFNEQFF. DNA for the CDR3: TGTGCCAGCAGTTACTCGTTTAGCGGGGTGTTCAATGAGCAGTTCTTC.

The V and J genes are TRBV6-5 and TRBJ1-2, with TRBD1 as a possible D gene (5 bases). CDR1 is MNHEY, CDR2 SVGAGI, per germline. The CDR3 length is 13 residues. V was trimmed by 7 bases and J by 8 bases, leaving 17 bases between them. The CDR3 DNA sequence: TGTGCCAGCACCCGGGACTCTACGGGGGGCTACACCTTC. Translating it yields CASTRDSTGGYTF.

The CDR3 reads CASSILAGASTDTQYF. The CDR3 DNA sequence: TGTGCCAGTAGTATCCTAGCGGGGGCCAGCACAGATACGCAGTATTTT. V gene TRBV19 combines with J gene TRBJ2-3; TRBD2 agrees at 10 bases. CDR3 size: 16 residues. Germline V gives CDR1 LNHDA, CDR2 SQIVND (reference sequence). V lost 3 bases to trimming and J lost 0 bases; unmatched junction nucleotides: 3.

This chain uses TRBV3-1 (or the pseudogene TRBV3-2) with TRBJ2-1, with 12 bases lining up with TRBD2. The J segment lost 9 bases and the V segment lost 5 bases, leaving 8 bases of the junction unmatched. Germline values: CDR1 LGHDT, CDR2 YNNKEL (reference sequence). The CDR3 totals 15 residues. CDR3: CASSTLAGGPGEQFF. The CDR3 coding sequence is TGTGCCAGCAGCACCCTAGCGGGGGGGCCGGGTGAGCAGTTCTTC.

This clone was picked up one time. V and J are TRBV2 and TRBJ2-3, with D hard to call. The CDR3 loop spans 15 amino acids. The germline gives CDR1 SNHLY, CDR2 FYNNEI. V gave up 6 bases and J gave up 1 base, with 14 bases separating them. CDR3 bases: TGTGCCAGCAGCGAACGGAGAAGTCGCACAGATACGCAGTATTTT. Its protein product is CASSERRSRTDTQYF.

The rearrangement joins TRBV7-9 to TRBJ2-7, with D uncertain. The CDR3 spans 14 residues. Germline V gene lookup returns CDR1 SEHNR and CDR2 FQNEAQ (reference sequence). V lost 2 bases and J 1 base, leaving 9 bases between the germline ends. In DNA, the CDR3 is TGTGCCAGCAGCTTATCTGGCGCTTCCTACGAGCAGTACTTC. It encodes CASSLSGASYEQYF.

This chain uses TRBV9 with TRBJ2-3; D possibly corresponds to TRBD2 (5 bases). This CDR3 is 17 amino acids long. Looked up from germline, CDR1 is SGDLS and CDR2 is YYNGEE. V was pared by 6 bases and J by 0 bases, with 20 bases between. The CDR3: CASTPWNSGSSTDTQYF. CDR3 bases: TGTGCCAGCACCCCCTGGAACTCGGGGAGTAGCACAGATACGCAGTATTTT. The whole variable domain, filled in from reference TRBV9 and TRBJ2-3, reads DSGVTQTPKHLITATGQRVTLRCSPRSGDLSVYWYQQSLDQGLQFLIQYYNGEERAKGNILERFSAQQFPDLHSELNLSSLELGDSALYFCASTPWNSGSSTDTQYFGPGTRLTVL.

With regard to this clone: This same CDR3 is encoded by further DNA sequences in the sample. V and J are TRBV27 and TRBJ2-5; D remains ambiguous. This CDR3 comprises 13 residues. Germline values: CDR1 MNHEY, CDR2 SMNVEV (reference sequence). With 4 bases removed from V and 0 bases from J, the gap between germline ends came to 6 bases. The CDR3 region has the DNA TGTGCCAGCAGTTCAACAGACCAAGAGACCCAGTACTTC. This sequence encodes CASSSTDQETQYF.

The V call is TRBV4-3, the J call TRBJ1-2, with 10 bases matching TRBD1. With V trimmed by 5 bases and J by 4 bases, 10 bases remained unmatched. The CDR3 runs to 16 residues. Germline V gives CDR1 LGHNA, CDR2 YSLEER. CDR3 sequence reads: CASSGDGTGVPYGYTF. The DNA of the CDR3 is TGCGCCAGCAGCGGAGACGGGACAGGGGTCCCCTATGGCTACACCTTC.

This chain uses TRBV6-5 with TRBJ1-1; D remains unclear. The germline V gene encodes CDR1 MNHEY and CDR2 SVGAGI. The CDR3 spans 14 residues. The V and J ends lost 0 bases and 11 bases respectively, with 16 bases between them. CDR3 bases: TGTGCCAGCAGTTACTCGATTGAGTGGGGAGGCGCTTTCTTT. Translated, it gives CASSYSIEWGGAFF.

The chain uses TRBV10-3 and TRBJ2-7, with 7 bases matching TRBD1. Germline lookup yields CDR1 ENHRY and CDR2 SYGVKD. This CDR3 is 15 amino acids long. The ends lost 3 bases at V and 7 bases at J; junction bases unmatched: 12. CDR3 DNA: TGTGCCATCAGTGATGGGCAGGGGGATTTGAGTGAGCAGTACTTC. Protein sequence: CAISDGQGDLSEQYF.

V is TRBV9 and J is TRBJ2-3; TRBD2 is a possible D gene (5 bases). CDR1 is SGDLS and CDR2 is YYNGEE in the germline V gene. V was pared by 2 bases and J by 0 bases, with 7 bases between. The CDR3 runs 14 residues. The CDR3 reads CASSVERSTDTQYF. CDR3 bases: TGTGCCAGCAGCGTGGAGCGGAGCACAGATACGCAGTATTTT.

The chain links TRBV5-1 to TRBJ2-5, with 15 positions matching TRBD2. CDR1 and CDR2 (germline): SGHRS, YFSETQ. This CDR3 contains 19 residues. V lost 4 bases and J lost 4; bases outside the gene matches: 14. The CDR3 reads CASSLQTPGLAGGGETQYF. The CDR3 DNA follows: TGCGCCAGCAGCCTACAAACTCCGGGACTAGCGGGGGGAGGAGAGACCCAGTACTTC.

The chain carries TRBV6-5 and TRBJ1-1, with TRBD1 matching 8 bases. The CDR3 has 15 residues. Germline V gene data show CDR1 as MNHEY and CDR2 as SVGAGI. With 5 bases clipped from V and 3 bases from J, the junction kept 8 bases outside the gene matches. CDR3 nucleotide sequence: TGTGCCAGCAGTAAGACTATGACAGGGGACACTGAAGCTTTCTTT. Translated, it gives CASSKTMTGDTEAFF.

The chain couples TRBV9 to TRBJ1-1, with D possibly matching TRBD1 (6 bases). The CDR3 is 14 residues long. Germline values: CDR1 SGDLS, CDR2 YYNGEE. V lost 4 bases to trimming and J lost 11 bases, with 21 bases between them. CDR3 loop: CASSSTDSTRKAFF. In nucleotides, the CDR3 is TGTGCCAGCAGCTCAACGGACAGTACCCGAAAGGCTTTCTTT.

V is TRBV28 and J is TRBJ1-5, with a tentative D call TRBD1 (5 bases). Germline V CDR1 and CDR2: MDHEN, SYDVKM. The CDR3 runs 13 residues. Between the trimmed V and J ends, which lost 7 bases and 3 bases, there was a span of 10 bases. The CDR3 DNA is TGTGCCAGCACCAGACAGATCAATCAGCCCCAGCATTTT. This translates into CASTRQINQPQHF.

A remark on this clone: This sample includes further DNA sequences coding for the same CDR3. The V and J genes are TRBV19 and TRBJ1-4; no definite D call. CDR1 is LNHDA, CDR2 SQIVND, per germline (reference sequence). The V and J ends lost 2 bases and 8 bases respectively, with 3 bases between them. The CDR3 consists of 11 residues. Written as DNA, the CDR3 is TGTGCCAGTAGTATAAGCGAAAAACTGTTTTTT. Its protein product is CASSISEKLFF.

The rearrangement links TRBV4-3 to TRBJ1-3; no clear D gene. This CDR3 spans 16 amino acids. The ends were cut back, 0 bases at V and 0 bases at J, with 9 bases in the middle. From germline, CDR1 is LGHNA and CDR2 YSLEER. CDR3 sequence reads: CASSQDMIVSGNTIYF. As DNA, the CDR3 is TGCGCCAGCAGCCAAGACATGATCGTCTCTGGAAACACCATATATTTT.

The V call is TRBV6-1, the J call TRBJ2-3; D remains ambiguous. CDR3 length: 16 residues. The germline gives CDR1 MNHNS, CDR2 SASEGT. Trimming removed 3 bases from V and 0 bases from J, with 13 bases in between. The CDR3, as DNA: TGTGCCAGCAGTGATTCTCAGCATGCTAGCACAGATACGCAGTATTTT. It encodes CASSDSQHASTDTQYF.

The CDR3: CASNLGAGRVEKLFF. CDR3 in DNA: TGTGCCAGCAATCTAGGGGCAGGGCGGGTGGAAAAACTGTTTTTT. V and J are TRBV2 and TRBJ1-4, with D perhaps TRBD1 (5 bases). This CDR3 spans 15 amino acids. V shed 7 bases and J shed 8 bases, with 20 bases lying between them. The germline V gene encodes CDR1 SNHLY and CDR2 FYNNEI.

This clone showed up just once. The gene calls are TRBV5-1 and TRBJ2-5, with 9 bases that match TRBD1. J gave up 4 bases and V 4 bases, and 11 bases lay outside the gene matches. The CDR3 is 16 amino acids. CDR1 SGHRS and CDR2 YFSETQ come from the germline V gene. The CDR3 loop is CASSPGTGTLRETQYF. CDR3 DNA: TGCGCCAGCAGCCCAGGGACAGGGACACTCCGAGAGACCCAGTACTTC.

The chain links TRBV24-1 to TRBJ2-1, with D maybe TRBD2 (6 bases). Germline V gene sequence: CDR1 KGHDR, CDR2 SFDVKD. The CDR3 runs 11 residues. The ends were cut back, 9 bases at V and 4 bases at J, with 6 bases in the middle. The CDR3 is CATGGYNEQFF. The CDR3 nucleotides read TGTGCCACCGGGGGGTACAATGAGCAGTTCTTC.

The chain combines TRBV30 with TRBJ1-5, with a weak D call TRBD1 (6 bases). The CDR3 sequence is 17 residues long. In germline, CDR1 is GTSNPN, CDR2 SVGIG (reference sequence). Between the trimmed V and J ends, which lost 0 bases and 0 bases, there was a span of 15 bases. As DNA, the CDR3 is TGTGCCTGGAGTGTTGGCAGGGGCTCTTATAGCAATCAGCCCCAGCATTTT. Amino acid sequence: CAWSVGRGSYSNQPQHF. The full variable domain, rest sourced from reference TRBV30 and TRBJ1-5, is SQTIHQWPATLVQPVGSPLSLECTVEGTSNPNLYWYRQAAGRGLQLLFYSVGIGQISSEVPQNLSASRPQDRQFILSSKKLLLSDSGFYLCAWSVGRGSYSNQPQHFGDGTRLSIL.

The chain is built from TRBV27 and TRBJ2-6, with no clear D. The CDR3 consists of 15 residues. Deletions cut 3 bases from V and 1 base from J, with 7 bases between. The germline V gene has CDR1 MNHEY and CDR2 SMNVEV (reference sequence). In DNA, the CDR3 is TGTGCCAGCAGTTTTTTAGGATCTGGGGCCAACGTCCTGACTTTC. Translating gives CASSFLGSGANVLTF.

The chain links TRBV4-1 to TRBJ1-2; TRBD1 is a possible D gene (5 bases). V was shortened by 1 base and J by 6 bases, with 9 bases between the two germline ends. Germline values: CDR1 MGHRA, CDR2 YSYEKL. The CDR3 runs 13 residues. CDR3 nucleotides: TGCGCCAGCAGCCAAGGGGGCTTCGATGGCTACACCTTC. Translating it yields CASSQGGFDGYTF.

The rearrangement uses TRBV3-1 (or the pseudogene TRBV3-2) and TRBJ1-1, with D hard to call. V lost 4 bases to trimming and J lost 6 bases, with 15 bases between them. Per germline, CDR1 LGHDT and CDR2 YNNKEL (reference sequence). This CDR3 has 14 amino acids. Here the CDR3 reads CASSREDGPAEAFF. The CDR3 region has the DNA TGTGCCAGCAGCCGGGAGGACGGCCCGGCTGAAGCTTTCTTT.

This clone was counted once. The genes are TRBV7-3 and TRBJ2-2; the match to TRBD2 covers 9 bases. After removal of 3 bases from V and 3 bases from J, the junction contained 5 bases not matched to a gene. The CDR3 length is 16 residues. The V gene's germline CDR1 is SGHTA and CDR2 FQGTGA. This CDR3 reads CASSLSSGGDTGELFF. The CDR3 nucleotides are TGTGCCAGCAGCTTGAGTAGCGGGGGAGACACCGGGGAGCTGTTTTTT.

The V gene is TRBV7-3, the J gene TRBJ2-1; perhaps TRBD2 as D (5 bases). The germline V and J ends were trimmed by 4 bases and 5 bases, with 15 bases remaining between them. The V gene's germline CDR1 is SGHTA and CDR2 FQGTGA. This CDR3 contains 15 residues. CDR3 loop: CASSSSPTYDNEQFF. For the CDR3, the DNA is TGTGCCAGCAGCTCTAGCCCCACGTACGACAATGAGCAGTTCTTC.

The gene calls are TRBV28 and TRBJ1-5; 8 positions agree with TRBD1. This CDR3 comprises 18 residues. The trim removed 2 bases at V and 0 bases at J, leaving 9 bases unmatched. CDR1 MDHEN and CDR2 SYDVKM come from the germline V gene. CDR3 coding DNA: TGTGCCAGCAGTTTAACCCGGACAGGGCGTTATAGCAATCAGCCCCAGCATTTT. Its protein is CASSLTRTGRYSNQPQHF.

The rearrangement links TRBV6-5 to TRBJ1-1, with D maybe TRBD1 (6 bases). CDR3 length: 14 residues. Germline V gene data show CDR1 as MNHEY and CDR2 as SVGAGI. Trimming removed 7 bases at V and 3 bases at J, with 15 bases between. The DNA for the CDR3 is TGTGCCAGCATAGGGGGGCGGATAGACACTGAAGCTTTCTTT. Residues: CASIGGRIDTEAFF.